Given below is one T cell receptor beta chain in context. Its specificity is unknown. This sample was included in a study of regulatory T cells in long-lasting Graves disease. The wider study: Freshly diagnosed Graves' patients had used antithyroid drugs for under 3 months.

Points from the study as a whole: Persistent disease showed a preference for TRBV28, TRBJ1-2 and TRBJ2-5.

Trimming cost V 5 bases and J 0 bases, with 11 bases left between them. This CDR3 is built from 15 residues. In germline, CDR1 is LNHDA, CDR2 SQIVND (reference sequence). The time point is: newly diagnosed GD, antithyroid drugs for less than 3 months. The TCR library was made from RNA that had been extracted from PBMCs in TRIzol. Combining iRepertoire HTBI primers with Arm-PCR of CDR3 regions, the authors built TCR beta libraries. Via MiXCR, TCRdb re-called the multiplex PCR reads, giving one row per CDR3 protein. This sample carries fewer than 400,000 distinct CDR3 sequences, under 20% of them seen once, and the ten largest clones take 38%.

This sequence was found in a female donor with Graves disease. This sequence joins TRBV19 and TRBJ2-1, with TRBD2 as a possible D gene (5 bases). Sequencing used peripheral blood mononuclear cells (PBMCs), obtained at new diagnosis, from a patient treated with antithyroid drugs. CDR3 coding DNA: TGTGCCAGTAGTCTAGCCCCAGGCTCCTACAATGAGCAGTTCTTC. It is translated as CASSLAPGSYNEQFF.